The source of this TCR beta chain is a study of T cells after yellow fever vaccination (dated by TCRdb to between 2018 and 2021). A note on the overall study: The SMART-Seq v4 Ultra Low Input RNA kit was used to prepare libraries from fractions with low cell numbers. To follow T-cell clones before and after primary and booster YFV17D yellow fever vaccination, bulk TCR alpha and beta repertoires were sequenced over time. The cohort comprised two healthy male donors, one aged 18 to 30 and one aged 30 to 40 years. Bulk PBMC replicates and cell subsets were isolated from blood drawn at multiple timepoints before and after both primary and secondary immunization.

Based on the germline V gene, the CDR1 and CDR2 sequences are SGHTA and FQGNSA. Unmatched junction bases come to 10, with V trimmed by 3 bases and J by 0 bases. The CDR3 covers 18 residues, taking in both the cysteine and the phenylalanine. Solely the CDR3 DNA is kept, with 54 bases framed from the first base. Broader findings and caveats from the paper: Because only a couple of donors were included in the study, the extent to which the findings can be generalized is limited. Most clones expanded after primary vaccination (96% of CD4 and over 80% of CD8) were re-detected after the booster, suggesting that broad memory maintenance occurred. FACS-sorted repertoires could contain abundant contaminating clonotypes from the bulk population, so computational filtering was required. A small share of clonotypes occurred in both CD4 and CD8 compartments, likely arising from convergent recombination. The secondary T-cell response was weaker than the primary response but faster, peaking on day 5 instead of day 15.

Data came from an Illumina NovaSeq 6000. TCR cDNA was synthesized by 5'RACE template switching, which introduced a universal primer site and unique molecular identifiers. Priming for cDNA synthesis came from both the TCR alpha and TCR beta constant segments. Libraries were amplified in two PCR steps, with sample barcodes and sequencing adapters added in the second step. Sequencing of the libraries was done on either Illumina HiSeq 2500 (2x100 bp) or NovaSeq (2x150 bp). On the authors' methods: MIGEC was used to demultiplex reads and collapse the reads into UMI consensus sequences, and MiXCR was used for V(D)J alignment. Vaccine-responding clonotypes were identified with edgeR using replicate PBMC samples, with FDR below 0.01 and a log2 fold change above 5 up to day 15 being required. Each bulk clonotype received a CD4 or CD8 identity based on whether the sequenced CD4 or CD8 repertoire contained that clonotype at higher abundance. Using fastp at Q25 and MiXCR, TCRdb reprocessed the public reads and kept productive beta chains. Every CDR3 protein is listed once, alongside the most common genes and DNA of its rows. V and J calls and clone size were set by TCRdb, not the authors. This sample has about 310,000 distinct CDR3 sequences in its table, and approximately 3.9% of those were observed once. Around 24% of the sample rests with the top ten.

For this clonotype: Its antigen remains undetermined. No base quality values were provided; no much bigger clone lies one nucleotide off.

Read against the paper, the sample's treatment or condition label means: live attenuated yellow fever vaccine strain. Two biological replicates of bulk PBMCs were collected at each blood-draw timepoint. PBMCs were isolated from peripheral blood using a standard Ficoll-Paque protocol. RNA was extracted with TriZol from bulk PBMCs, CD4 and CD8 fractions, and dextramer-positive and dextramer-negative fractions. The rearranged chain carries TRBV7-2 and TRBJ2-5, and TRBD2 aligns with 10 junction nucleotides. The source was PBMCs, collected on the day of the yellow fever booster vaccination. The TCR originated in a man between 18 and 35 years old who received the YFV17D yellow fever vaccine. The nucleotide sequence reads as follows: TGTGCCAGCAGCTTTGTGGCTAGCGGGGGACAATACCAAGAGACCCAGTACTTC. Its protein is CASSFVASGGQYQETQYF.